This TCR beta chain was found in a study of Ad26.COV2.S vaccination and SARS-CoV-2 variants. Whole-study context: The donor participated in the COV1001 trial, in its Ad26.COV2.S arm.

Germline lookup yields CDR1 SGHNT and CDR2 YYREEE (reference sequence). Trimming at V came to 4 bases and at J to 4 bases, leaving 7 bases not matched to a gene. The CDR3 loop spans 15 amino acids. TCRdb keeps only in-frame clones here, not all; method: immunoSEQ multiplex PCR. The table records a few hundred thousand clones, more than 75% of them present only once. The treatment: around 19 received Ad26.COV2.S at low or high dose, single or two shots; about 5 received placebo; per-sample allocation not given. The samples date from day 63 after the first vaccine or placebo injection. V gene TRBV5-4 combines with J gene TRBJ1-4, with 7 bases lining up with TRBD1. Sample: peripheral blood, taken in a trial of Ad26.COV2.S vaccine versus placebo. This TCR derives from a person aged 18 to 65 who received the Ad26.COV2.S COVID-19 vaccine or a placebo. CDR3 protein: CASSPTRGDNEKLFF. DNA of the CDR3: TGTGCCAGCAGCCCGACCAGGGGGGATAATGAAAAACTGTTTTTT.